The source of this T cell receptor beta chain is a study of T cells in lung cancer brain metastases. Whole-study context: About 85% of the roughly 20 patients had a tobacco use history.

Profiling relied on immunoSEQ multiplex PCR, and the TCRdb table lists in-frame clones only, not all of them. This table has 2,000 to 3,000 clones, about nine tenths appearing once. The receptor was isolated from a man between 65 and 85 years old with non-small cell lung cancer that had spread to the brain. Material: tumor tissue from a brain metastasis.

CDR3 nucleotides: TGTGCCACCAGCAGAGATTGGGGCAATCAGCCCCAGCATTTT. It is translated as CATSRDWGNQPQHF. This chain uses TRBV15 with TRBJ1-5, with D hard to call. This CDR3 has 14 amino acids. The V and J ends lost 0 bases and 2 bases respectively, with 5 bases between them. Germline lookup yields CDR1 LNHNV and CDR2 YYDKDF (reference sequence). The full variable domain, with the rest looked up from reference TRBV15 and TRBJ1-5, is DAMVIQNPRYQVTQFGKPVTLSCSQTLNHNVMYWYQQKSSQAPKLLFHYYDKDFNNEADTPDNFQSRRPNTSFCFLDIRSPGLGDTAMYLCATSRDWGNQPQHFGDGTRLSIL.